This TCR beta chain was recorded in a study of blood T cell repertoires in COVID-19. Study at large: Italy, Spain and the United States were the sources of the convalescent and acute COVID-19 samples. From T cells, B-cell-depleted T cells, or PBMCs came the material, which was cDNA or gDNA.

Repertoires were generated with immunoSEQ multiplex PCR, while TCRdb's copy carries only in-frame clones and drops some. The data show 200,000 to 300,000 clones, about 91% seen once. V was clipped by 6 bases and J by 4 bases; unmatched bases: 9. The CDR3 is 16 residues long. The germline gives CDR1 SQVTM, CDR2 ANQGSEA. The source is a woman aged 40-49 years with acute COVID-19. The sample consisted of PBMCs or T cells enriched from blood (not recorded which). This chain uses TRBV29-1 with TRBJ2-7; 16 bases agree with TRBD2. CDR3 bases: TGCAGCGTGGAACAGGGACTAGCGGGAGGGGGGTACGAGCAGTACTTC. It encodes CSVEQGLAGGGYEQYF.